The 10 T cell receptor beta chains given below trace back to one sample, sequenced in a study of shared clonotypes between healthy human individuals. CD45RO-negative, CCR7-positively selected cells formed the naive CD8 fraction, excluding terminally differentiated effector memory CD45RA+ cells. Sequencing was performed with immunoSEQ multiplex PCR; in TCRdb, only in-frame clones are kept and a portion is missing. Here the sample spans 800,000 to 950,000 clones, 96% being singletons. Sequences were obtained from naive CD8+ T cells sorted from blood. All receptors come from a man aged 25 to 40 in good health.

The genes are TRBV4-1 and TRBJ1-1; perhaps TRBD1 as D (6 bases). The V gene lost 1 base and the J gene lost 4 bases, with 13 bases spanning the gap. The CDR3 has 15 residues. Germline assignment: CDR1 MGHRA and CDR2 YSYEKL. The CDR3 DNA reads as TGCGCCAGCAGCCAAGGGCCGGGGGCGCCCACTGAAGCTTTCTTT. Its translation: CASSQGPGAPTEAFF.

The chain recombines TRBV7-6 with TRBJ2-2; D may be TRBD1 (6 bases). The V gene lost 5 bases and the J gene lost 3 bases, with 16 bases spanning the gap. Germline V CDR1 and CDR2: SGHVS, FNYEAQ. This CDR3 has 16 amino acids. CDR3 nucleotide sequence: TGTGCCAGCAGCACCCCGGGACATTCCTACACCGGGGAGCTGTTTTTT. Translation: CASSTPGHSYTGELFF.

The rearrangement links TRBV27 to TRBJ2-7; TRBD1 or TRBD2 may be the D gene (6 bases each). CDR3 length equals 14 residues. Germline V gives CDR1 MNHEY, CDR2 SMNVEV (reference sequence). With 4 bases removed from V and 0 bases from J, the gap between germline ends came to 10 bases. The CDR3 region is CASSWGALSYEQYF. CDR3 bases: TGTGCCAGCAGTTGGGGGGCCCTCTCCTACGAGCAGTACTTC.

The chain is built from TRBV5-1 and TRBJ2-5; D possibly corresponds to TRBD2 (6 bases). This CDR3 has 14 residues. Germline CDR1 and CDR2: SGHRS and YFSETQ. Trimming removed 2 bases at V and 3 bases at J, with 11 bases between. The CDR3 region has the DNA TGCGCCAGCAGCTTTTGGGGAGGAGAAGAGACCCAGTACTTC. Its protein product is CASSFWGGEETQYF.

The V call is TRBV7-6, the J call TRBJ1-3; 8 bases align to TRBD1. Germline V gene sequence: CDR1 SGHVS, CDR2 FNYEAQ. J was trimmed by 3 bases and V by 2 bases; bases with no gene match: 12. The CDR3 spans 18 residues. The CDR3: CASSLKRGGQEIGNTIYF. The CDR3 region has the DNA TGTGCCAGCAGCTTAAAAAGAGGGGGACAGGAGATTGGAAACACCATATATTTT.

The chain is built from TRBV27 and TRBJ1-2; 7 nucleotides align to TRBD1. Per germline, CDR1 MNHEY and CDR2 SMNVEV (reference sequence). CDR3 length equals 13 residues. Trimming at V came to 5 bases and at J to 6 bases, leaving 6 bases not matched to a gene. Here the CDR3 DNA reads TGTGCCAGCAGTCCACAGGGGCTGGATGGCTACACCTTC. Its translation: CASSPQGLDGYTF.

The V gene is TRBV27, the J gene TRBJ2-1; D is perhaps TRBD1 (6 bases). Per the germline V gene, CDR1 is MNHEY and CDR2 is SMNVEV (reference sequence). The CDR3 loop spans 15 amino acids. Trimming removed 3 bases from V and 3 bases from J, with 12 bases in between. This chain's CDR3 is CASSFLDRNYNEQFF. The CDR3 nucleotides read TGTGCCAGCAGTTTCTTAGACAGGAACTACAATGAGCAGTTCTTC.

The V and J genes are TRBV27 and TRBJ2-1, with D perhaps matching TRBD1 or TRBD2 (5 bases each). The germline gives CDR1 MNHEY, CDR2 SMNVEV (reference sequence). The CDR3 is 17 amino acids. V was shortened by 6 bases and J by 5 bases, with 23 bases between the two germline ends. The CDR3 loop is CASSQNGSGRRNNEQFF. For the CDR3, the DNA is TGTGCCAGCAGCCAAAATGGCTCGGGACGCCGGAACAATGAGCAGTTCTTC.

The CDR3: CASSFGPGYEQYF. Here the CDR3 DNA reads TGCGCCAGCAGCTTCGGTCCAGGCTACGAGCAGTACTTC. The chain couples TRBV5-1 to TRBJ2-7; D gene ambiguous. From germline, CDR1 is SGHRS and CDR2 YFSETQ. The V end lost 2 bases, the J end lost 3 bases, and 9 bases lay between the germline ends. This CDR3 comprises 13 residues. The full variable domain, with the rest looked up from reference TRBV5-1 and TRBJ2-7, is KAGVTQTPRYLIKTRGQQVTLSCSPISGHRSVSWYQQTPGQGLQFLFEYFSETQRNKGNFPGRFSGRQFSNSRSEMNVSTLELGDSALYLCASSFGPGYEQYFGPGTRLTVT.

This clone was found once. Other nucleotide sequences in the sample specify the same CDR3. V usage is TRBV4-1 and J usage is TRBJ2-7; the D gene is possibly TRBD2 (6 bases). V was cut by 1 base and J by 4 bases, with 11 bases left in between. There are 14 residues in the CDR3. Germline CDR1 reads MGHRA; CDR2 reads YSYEKL. The CDR3 region has the DNA TGCGCCAGCAGCCAAGCCGGGAGTGTGTACGAGCAGTACTTC. Amino acid sequence: CASSQAGSVYEQYF.